These 30 T cell receptor beta chains were all obtained from the same sample, sequenced in a study of T cell changes during pregnancy in multiple sclerosis. Method: immunoSEQ multiplex PCR; TCRdb's copy keeps in-frame clones and lacks some. The sample has 18,000 or so clones; about nine tenths are singletons. The sequencing used CD8+ T cells from peripheral blood mononuclear cells, collected in the second trimester of pregnancy. The receptors were gathered from a female donor in good health, enrolled as a control in a pregnancy study.

The chain is built from TRBV4-2 and TRBJ1-5; D is unclear. Per the germline V gene, CDR1 is LGHNA and CDR2 is YNFKEQ. The CDR3 spans 16 residues. Trimming shortened V by 0 bases and J by 0 bases, and 9 bases separated the two germline ends. The CDR3 DNA sequence: TGTGCCAGCAGCCAAGACGGTGGTCATAGCAATCAGCCCCAGCATTTT. Protein: CASSQDGGHSNQPQHF.

This chain links TRBV5-1 with TRBJ2-7; TRBD2 agrees at 10 bases. Per germline, CDR1 SGHRS and CDR2 YFSETQ. The J segment lost 5 bases and the V segment lost 0 bases, leaving 11 bases of the junction unmatched. CDR3 length equals 17 residues. For the CDR3, the DNA is TGCGCCAGCAGCTTGGAGCTAGCGGGAGCGGGCGTCGACGAGCAGTACTTC. It codes for CASSLELAGAGVDEQYF.

This clone was counted a single time. The chain employs TRBV7-6 and TRBJ2-1; D gene uncertain. Trimming took off 1 base at V and 0 bases at J, with 7 bases between the two ends. CDR1 and CDR2 (germline): SGHVS, FNYEAQ. The CDR3 has 15 amino acids. CDR3 nucleotides: TGTGCCAGCAGCTTAGACTCGAGCTCCTACAATGAGCAGTTCTTC. This sequence encodes CASSLDSSSYNEQFF.

A few counts support this clone. The J gene is TRBJ1-6, the V gene TRBV19; D may be TRBD1 (5 bases). V lost 5 bases and J 7 bases, leaving 12 bases between the germline ends. Per the germline V gene, CDR1 is LNHDA and CDR2 is SQIVND (reference sequence). This CDR3 contains 14 residues. CDR3 nucleotides: TGTGCCAGTAGTCTCCAGGGACTCAATTCACCCCTCCACTTT. Amino acid sequence: CASSLQGLNSPLHF.

This clone was recorded a few times. This chain joins TRBV30 and TRBJ1-6; TRBD1 agrees at 7 bases. CDR1 and CDR2 (germline): GTSNPN, SVGIG (reference sequence). The CDR3 consists of 15 residues. With 5 bases clipped from V and 6 bases from J, the junction kept 10 bases outside the gene matches. This chain's CDR3 is CAWVSTAGGNSPLHF. The DNA of the CDR3 is TGTGCCTGGGTCTCTACAGCAGGGGGTAATTCACCCCTCCACTTT. Full variable domain (remainder filled in from reference TRBV30 and TRBJ1-6): SQTIHQWPATLVQPVGSPLSLECTVEGTSNPNLYWYRQAAGRGLQLLFYSVGIGQISSEVPQNLSASRPQDRQFILSSKKLLLSDSGFYLCAWVSTAGGNSPLHFGNGTRLTVT.

V gene TRBV9 combines with J gene TRBJ2-2, with TRBD2 matching over 8 bases. The J segment lost 7 bases and the V segment lost 4 bases, leaving 3 bases of the junction unmatched. The CDR3 runs to 13 residues. The germline gives CDR1 SGDLS, CDR2 YYNGEE. CDR3 coding DNA: TGTGCCAGCAGCCGGGGGGGACTCGGGGAGCTGTTTTTT. Amino acid sequence: CASSRGGLGELFF.

The chain is built from TRBV27 and TRBJ1-1; the match to TRBD1 covers 9 bases. V dropped 5 bases and J dropped 5; count of bases not matched to a gene: 3. Per germline, CDR1 MNHEY and CDR2 SMNVEV (reference sequence). The CDR3 has 13 residues. The CDR3 protein is CASSPGQGTEAFF. The CDR3 nucleotides are TGTGCCAGCAGTCCCGGACAGGGGACTGAAGCTTTCTTT.

J is TRBJ1-3 and V is TRBV19; tentatively, D is TRBD1 (6 bases). This CDR3 has 15 amino acids. Germline V gives CDR1 LNHDA, CDR2 SQIVND (reference sequence). V dropped 6 bases and J dropped 2 bases, with 14 bases sitting between them. CDR3: CASRPYDRPGNTIYF. The DNA of the CDR3 is TGTGCCAGTAGGCCCTATGACAGGCCTGGAAACACCATATATTTT.

The chain employs TRBV29-1 and TRBJ2-1; the match to TRBD2 covers 12 bases. The CDR3 consists of 15 residues. CDR1 SQVTM and CDR2 ANQGSEA come from the germline V gene. The V and J ends lost 1 base and 4 bases, in that order; junction bases with no gene match: 2. CDR3 residues: CSVEGLAGAYNEQFF. The CDR3 DNA is TGCAGCGTTGAAGGACTAGCGGGAGCATACAATGAGCAGTTCTTC.

This clone was counted once. The genes are TRBV21-1 and TRBJ2-1; TRBD2, the table's D call, was not compared with the DNA. TRBV21-1 is reported as a pseudogene. The CDR3 sequence is 12 residues long. The CDR3 nucleotides read TGTGCCCGAAAGGGACTTCGCAATGAGCAGTTCTTC. Translated: CARKGLRNEQFF.

The V gene is TRBV19, the J gene TRBJ1-5; TRBD1 matches 9 bases. CDR1 is LNHDA, CDR2 SQIVND, per germline (reference sequence). The CDR3 loop spans 14 amino acids. The J segment lost 6 bases and the V segment lost 6 bases, leaving 6 bases of the junction unmatched. This CDR3 reads CASRADRGGQPQHF. DNA of the CDR3: TGTGCCAGTAGGGCGGACAGGGGAGGTCAGCCCCAGCATTTT. Based on the CDR3 plus reference TRBV19 and TRBJ1-5, the full variable domain is DGGITQSPKYLFRKEGQNVTLSCEQNLNHDAMYWYRQDPGQGLRLIYYSQIVNDFQKGDIAEGYSVSREKKESFPLTVTSAQKNPTAFYLCASRADRGGQPQHFGDGTRLSIL.

The rearrangement uses TRBV2 and TRBJ2-7; 8 positions agree with TRBD2. The length of the CDR3 is 14 residues. Trimming removed 4 bases from V and 2 bases from J; junction bases left unmatched: 4. The germline CDR1 and CDR2 sequences are SNHLY and FYNNEI. The DNA of the CDR3 is TGTGCCAGCAGTGGAGGGACTAGAGCCTACGAGCAGTACTTC. Protein: CASSGGTRAYEQYF.

CDR3 coding DNA: TGTGCCAGCAGTAACGGACAGGGGCCTGGCTACACCTTC. Encoded protein: CASSNGQGPGYTF. The chain is built from TRBV6-6 and TRBJ1-2; TRBD1 matches at 9 bases. Germline V gene data show CDR1 as MNHNY and CDR2 as SVGAGI (reference sequence). This CDR3 has 13 amino acids. V dropped 5 bases and J dropped 7; count of bases not matched to a gene: 5.

The chain recombines TRBV30 with TRBJ2-2, with 11 bases aligning to TRBD1. Per the germline V gene, CDR1 is GTSNPN and CDR2 is SVGIG (reference sequence). This CDR3 has 19 residues. J gave up 0 bases and V 0 bases, and 9 bases lay outside the gene matches. The chain's CDR3 is CAWSVRVQDRGPNTGELFF. As DNA, the CDR3 is TGTGCCTGGAGTGTACGGGTTCAGGACAGGGGGCCGAACACCGGGGAGCTGTTTTTT.

The gene calls are TRBV15 and TRBJ1-2, with no clear D. CDR1 is LNHNV and CDR2 is YYDKDF in the germline V gene (reference sequence). The V end was cut by 0 bases, the J end by 4 bases, with 12 bases between. The length of the CDR3 is 15 residues. CDR3 DNA sequence: TGTGCCACCAGCAGAGATCTACAGTGGCTCTATGGCTACACCTTC. Encoded protein: CATSRDLQWLYGYTF.

V usage is TRBV10-3 and J usage is TRBJ2-7; the match to TRBD1 covers 12 bases. Trimming removed 5 bases from V and 2 bases from J; junction bases left unmatched: 4. Germline V gene lookup returns CDR1 ENHRY and CDR2 SYGVKD. The CDR3 totals 15 residues. The CDR3 protein is CAISSRDRGPYEQYF. CDR3 nucleotides: TGTGCCATCAGTAGCCGGGACAGGGGGCCCTACGAGCAGTACTTC.

The rearrangement links TRBV5-4 to TRBJ2-7; no firm D call. CDR1 and CDR2 from the germline V gene are SGHNT and YYREEE (reference sequence). The CDR3 length is 14 residues. Trimming removed 2 bases at V and 0 bases at J, with 9 bases between. The CDR3 reads CASSFEVNSYEQYF. CDR3 bases: TGTGCCAGCAGCTTCGAGGTAAACTCCTACGAGCAGTACTTC.

The chain recombines TRBV7-9 with TRBJ2-7; no clear D gene. This CDR3 is 14 amino acids long. Germline values: CDR1 SEHNR, CDR2 FQNEAQ (reference sequence). The V end lost 1 base, the J end lost 1 base, and 8 bases lay between the germline ends. The DNA of the CDR3 is TGTGCCAGCAGCTTAGTGTCCAGTTCCTACGAGCAGTACTTC. Protein product: CASSLVSSSYEQYF.

This clone was seen more than once but under ten times. This sequence joins TRBV6-6 and TRBJ1-2, with TRBD1 as a possible D gene (6 bases). The ends were cut back, 4 bases at V and 1 base at J, with 16 bases in the middle. CDR1 MNHNY and CDR2 SVGAGI come from the germline V gene (reference sequence). This CDR3 region has 16 residues. The CDR3 DNA reads TGTGCCAGCAGTTCCGTTCGACAGGAATTTAACTATGGCTACACCTTC. Protein: CASSSVRQEFNYGYTF.

The CDR3 DNA sequence: TGTGCCAGCAGCTTTCTATCGGGATCCACAGATACGCAGTATTTT. Its translation is CASSFLSGSTDTQYF. The chain links TRBV9 to TRBJ2-3, with D maybe TRBD2 (5 bases). Germline V lookup: CDR1 SGDLS, CDR2 YYNGEE. Trimming shortened V by 4 bases and J by 2 bases, and 14 bases separated the two germline ends. This CDR3 comprises 15 residues.

The rearrangement links TRBV19 to TRBJ2-1, with 8 bases aligning to TRBD1. With V trimmed by 3 bases and J by 3 bases, 1 base remained unmatched. This CDR3 has 14 residues. The V gene's germline CDR1 is LNHDA and CDR2 SQIVND (reference sequence). The CDR3 coding sequence is TGTGCCAGTAGTATTGGGACAGGCTACAATGAGCAGTTCTTC. It encodes CASSIGTGYNEQFF.

V and J are TRBV2 and TRBJ2-1; D possibly corresponds to TRBD2 (5 bases). Trimming took off 10 bases at V and 1 base at J, with 11 bases between the two ends. This CDR3 has 13 amino acids. Germline CDR1 is SNHLY and CDR2 is FYNNEI. DNA of the CDR3: TGTGCCATCCACGGGGATTCCTACAATGAGCAGTTCTTC. Translated: CAIHGDSYNEQFF.

This chain links TRBV4-2 with TRBJ1-5, with TRBD1 matching 9 bases. Trimming removed 6 bases from V and 3 bases from J; junction bases left unmatched: 6. CDR3 length: 15 residues. Germline V CDR1 and CDR2: LGHNA, YNFKEQ. This CDR3 is CASSPGQGNNQPQHF. CDR3 bases: TGTGCCAGCAGTCCGGGACAGGGAAACAATCAGCCCCAGCATTTT.

The chain joins TRBV6-6 to TRBJ2-1; 7 bases are shared with TRBD2. The V segment lost 8 bases and the J segment 9 bases; nucleotides outside the gene matches: 1. The germline V gene has CDR1 MNHNY and CDR2 SVGAGI (reference sequence). The CDR3 loop spans 10 amino acids. Here the CDR3 DNA reads TGTGCCAGCGGGAGGGCTGAGCAGTTCTTC. This codes for CASGRAEQFF.

The chain uses TRBV29-1 and TRBJ1-4; 9 nucleotides agree with TRBD1. V lost 7 bases to trimming and J lost 1 base; unmatched junction nucleotides: 4. Germline CDR1 and CDR2: SQVTM and ANQGSEA. CDR3 size: 14 residues. The CDR3 DNA is TGCAGCGCCACAGGGGGCTTAACTAATGAAAAACTGTTTTTT. Protein sequence: CSATGGLTNEKLFF. Combining the CDR3 with reference TRBV29-1 and TRBJ1-4 gives the whole variable domain SAVISQKPSRDICQRGTSLTIQCQVDSQVTMMFWYRQQPGQSLTLIATANQGSEATYESGFVIDKFPISRPNLTFSTLTVSNMSPEDSSIYLCSATGGLTNEKLFFGSGTQLSVL.

The chain joins TRBV6-1 to TRBJ2-1; no firm D call. Per the germline V gene, CDR1 is MNHNS and CDR2 is SASEGT. This CDR3 is 14 amino acids long. Trimming pared 11 bases from V and 2 bases from J, leaving 16 bases between. The CDR3 region has the DNA TGTGCCTCGAAGGCAGGTCGAACCTACAATGAGCAGTTCTTC. It specifies CASKAGRTYNEQFF.

The chain uses TRBV6-1 and TRBJ1-2; 8 nucleotides agree with TRBD1. The J segment lost 4 bases and the V segment lost 2 bases, leaving 3 bases of the junction unmatched. Germline V gene lookup returns CDR1 MNHNS and CDR2 SASEGT. This CDR3 has 14 residues. CDR3 amino acids: CASSETGQGYGYTF. The CDR3 DNA sequence: TGTGCCAGCAGTGAAACCGGACAGGGCTATGGCTACACCTTC.

This chain links TRBV4-2 with TRBJ2-7, with 7 positions matching TRBD1. Unmatched junction bases numbered 13, after V lost 0 bases and J lost 2 bases. This CDR3 spans 18 amino acids. Per the germline V gene, CDR1 is LGHNA and CDR2 is YNFKEQ. CDR3 sequence: CASSQDREGASPTYEQYF. In nucleotides, the CDR3 is TGTGCCAGCAGCCAAGATCGAGAGGGGGCTAGCCCCACCTACGAGCAGTACTTC.

This clone was detected only once. This rearrangement joins TRBV5-5 to TRBJ2-3, with D tentatively TRBD2 (6 bases). Germline loops: CDR1 SGHKS, CDR2 YYEKEE (reference sequence). CDR3 length equals 15 residues. V lost 2 bases and J 0 bases, leaving 10 bases between the germline ends. CDR3 nucleotide sequence: TGTGCCAGCAGCTTCGGGGGAGCGAGCACAGATACGCAGTATTTT. Translation gives CASSFGGASTDTQYF.

The V gene is TRBV4-1, the J gene TRBJ2-7; D unresolved. The ends were cut back, 1 base at V and 2 bases at J, with 9 bases in the middle. This CDR3 has 14 amino acids. Per germline, CDR1 MGHRA and CDR2 YSYEKL. The CDR3 DNA reads TGCGCCAGCAGCCAAGGCGGAAACCCCTACGAGCAGTACTTC. Encoded protein: CASSQGGNPYEQYF.